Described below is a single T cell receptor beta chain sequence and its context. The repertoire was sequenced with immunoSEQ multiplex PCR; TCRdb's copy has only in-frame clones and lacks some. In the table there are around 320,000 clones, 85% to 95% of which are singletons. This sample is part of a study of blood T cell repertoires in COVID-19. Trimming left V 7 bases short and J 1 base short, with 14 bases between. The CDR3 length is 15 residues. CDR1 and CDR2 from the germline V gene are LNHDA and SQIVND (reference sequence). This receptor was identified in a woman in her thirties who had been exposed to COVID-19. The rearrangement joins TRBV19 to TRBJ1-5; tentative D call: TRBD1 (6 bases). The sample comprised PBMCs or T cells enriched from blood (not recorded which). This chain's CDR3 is CASIPGTLSNQPQHF. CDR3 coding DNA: TGTGCCAGTATCCCCGGGACACTAAGCAATCAGCCCCAGCATTTT.